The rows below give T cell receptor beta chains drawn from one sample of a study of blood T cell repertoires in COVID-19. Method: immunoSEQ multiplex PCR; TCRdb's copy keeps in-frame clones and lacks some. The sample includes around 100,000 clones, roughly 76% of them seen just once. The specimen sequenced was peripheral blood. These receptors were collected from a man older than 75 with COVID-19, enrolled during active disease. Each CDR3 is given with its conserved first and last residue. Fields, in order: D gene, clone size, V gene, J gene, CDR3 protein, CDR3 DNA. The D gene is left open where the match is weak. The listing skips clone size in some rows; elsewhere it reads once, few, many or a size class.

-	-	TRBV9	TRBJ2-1	CASSSLGGAYNEQFF	TGTGCCAGCAGCTCTTTAGGGGGGGCCTACAATGAGCAGTTCTTC
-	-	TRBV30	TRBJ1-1	CAWSGQVNTEAFF	TGTGCCTGGAGTGGACAAGTGAACACTGAAGCTTTCTTT
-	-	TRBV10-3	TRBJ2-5	CATRGQETQYF	TGTGCCACCCGTGGGCAGGAGACCCAGTACTTC
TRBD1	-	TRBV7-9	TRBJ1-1	CASSWRGQGEAFF	TGTGCCAGCAGCTGGAGGGGGCAGGGTGAAGCTTTCTTT
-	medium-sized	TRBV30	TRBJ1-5	CAWKSKTTGFNQPQHF	TGTGCCTGGAAGAGTAAGACGACAGGATTCAATCAGCCCCAGCATTTT
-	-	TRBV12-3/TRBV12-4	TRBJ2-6	CASGGSGANVLTF	TGTGCCAGCGGGGGGTCCGGGGCCAACGTCCTGACTTTC
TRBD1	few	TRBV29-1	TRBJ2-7	CSGRTGTYEQYF	TGCAGCGGACGGACAGGGACGTACGAGCAGTACTTC
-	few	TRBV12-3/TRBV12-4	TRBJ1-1	CASSLGAYTEAFF	TGTGCCAGCAGTTTAGGGGCGTACACTGAAGCTTTCTTT
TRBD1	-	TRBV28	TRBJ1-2	CASSTGQNYGYTF	TGTGCCAGCAGTACGGGACAGAACTATGGCTACACCTTC
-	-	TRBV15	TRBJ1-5	CATSRDPQGTQPQHF	TGTGCCACCAGCAGAGATCCCCAGGGAACGCAGCCCCAGCATTTT
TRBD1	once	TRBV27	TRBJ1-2	CASSLLGQGAYGYTF	TGTGCCAGCAGTTTACTCGGACAGGGGGCGTATGGCTACACCTTC
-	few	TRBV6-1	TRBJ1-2	CASSDGRDYGYTF	TGTGCCAGCAGTGACGGCAGGGATTATGGCTACACCTTC
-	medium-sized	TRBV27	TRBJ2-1	CASSLYSYNEQFF	TGTGCCAGCAGTTTATACAGCTACAATGAGCAGTTCTTC
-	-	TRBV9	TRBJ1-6	CASSGPGLPNSPLHF	TGTGCCAGCAGCGGACCGGGACTCCCTAATTCACCCCTCCACTTT
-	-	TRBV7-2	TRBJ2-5	CASSLYQETQYF	TGTGCCAGCAGCCTGTACCAAGAGACCCAGTACTTC
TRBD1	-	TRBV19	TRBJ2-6	CASSKPPGQVAGANVLTF	TGTGCCAGTAGTAAACCCCCGGGACAGGTCGCTGGGGCCAACGTCCTGACTTTC
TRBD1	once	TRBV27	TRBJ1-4	CASSLSAGGYRKLFF	TGTGCCAGCAGTTTATCAGCAGGGGGATATCGAAAACTGTTTTTT
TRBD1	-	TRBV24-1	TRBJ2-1	CATSDVGTGVYNEQFF	TGTGCCACCAGTGATGTTGGGACAGGGGTGTACAATGAGCAGTTCTTC
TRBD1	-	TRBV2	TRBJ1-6	CANKQPGQGNSPLHF	TGTGCCAACAAACAACCGGGACAGGGGAATTCACCCCTCCACTTT
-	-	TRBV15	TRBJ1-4	CATSRVQGKLFF	TGTGCCACCAGCAGAGTTCAGGGAAAACTGTTTTTT
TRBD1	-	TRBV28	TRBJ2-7	CASRVSGTGIGKQYF	TGTGCCAGCAGGGTCAGCGGGACAGGGATAGGAAAGCAGTACTTC
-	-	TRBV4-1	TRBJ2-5	CASSPPEQGPWETQYF	TGCGCCAGCAGCCCACCAGAACAGGGACCGTGGGAGACCCAGTACTTC